Detailed here is one T cell receptor (beta chain). The antigen is undetermined. Germline V lookup: CDR1 MGHRA, CDR2 YSYEKL. The CDR3 runs to 15 residues. With 0 bases removed from V and 1 base from J, the gap between germline ends came to 6 bases. A quantity of about 0.5 to 1 ug RNA underwent reverse transcription using random hexamers. Amplification of the TCR beta CDR3 was carried out by immunoSEQ multiplex PCR, which spanned a total of 54 Vbeta and 13 Jbeta segments. TCRdb reprocessed the immunoSEQ multiplex PCR reads with MiXCR, giving one entry per CDR3 protein. This sample carries 65,000 to 85,000 distinct CDR3 sequences, under 95% of them seen once, and the ten largest clones take roughly 0.47%. The record originates from a study of CD8 T cells in Susac syndrome. Study in general: Treatment at blood withdrawal was none, corticosteroids, or intravenous immunoglobulin alone in Susac syndrome patients.

Sequencing of TCR beta covered CD8+ and CD4+ T cells obtained from blood. General observations from the study: Susac CD8+ clonal expansion peaked in TEMRA cells and active patients.

The receptor was isolated from a human donor with Susac syndrome. This chain joins TRBV4-1 and TRBJ2-2; D remains unclear. The specimen sequenced was CD8+ T cells from PBMCs. The CDR3 sequence is CASSQDPGNTGELFF. The DNA of the CDR3 is TGCGCCAGCAGCCAAGATCCGGGGAACACCGGGGAGCTGTTTTTT.